This entry lists 30 T cell receptor beta chains sequenced from one sample in a study of cytomegalovirus exposure and HLA in healthy donors. 13 Jbeta primers and 60 Vbeta primers were used for the PCR. Clones were read by immunoSEQ multiplex PCR, and TCRdb kept only the in-frame ones, dropping some. Altogether roughly 180,000 clones are present, roughly 80% being singletons, with the ten largest covering around 2.4%. Sequencing was performed on PBMCs. The receptor set was obtained from a female donor in good health and CMV-seronegative.

The chain recombines TRBV5-4 with TRBJ2-7, with 7 bases lining up with TRBD2. The CDR3 consists of 15 residues. Trimming removed 4 bases from V and 2 bases from J; junction bases left unmatched: 9. Per the germline V gene, CDR1 is SGHNT and CDR2 is YYREEE (reference sequence). CDR3 region: CASSPSGSGTYEQYF. CDR3 sequence (DNA): TGTGCCAGCAGCCCCTCAGGGAGCGGGACCTACGAGCAGTACTTC.

This chain links TRBV4-2 with TRBJ2-1, with 12 bases aligning to TRBD2. The length of the CDR3 is 18 residues. Germline CDR1 is LGHNA and CDR2 is YNFKEQ. After removal of 4 bases from V and 8 bases from J, the junction contained 15 bases not matched to a gene. The CDR3 DNA is TGTGCCAGCAGCCCCGGGGCCCTAGCGGGGGGGCTTAGGGATGAGCAGTTCTTC. It encodes CASSPGALAGGLRDEQFF.

The V call is TRBV7-8, the J call TRBJ2-7, with D perhaps matching TRBD1 (5 bases). Per germline, CDR1 SGHVS and CDR2 FQNEAQ. The CDR3 contains 15 residues. The V end was cut by 5 bases, the J end by 5 bases, with 19 bases between. Written as DNA, the CDR3 is TGTGCCAGCAGCCCCTCCTGGCAGGGTGGAAACGAGCAGTACTTC. Translated: CASSPSWQGGNEQYF.

This clone is a singleton in its sample. J is TRBJ1-4 and V is TRBV15; D unclear. The CDR3 is 14 residues long. V was trimmed by 5 bases and J by 0 bases, leaving 7 bases between them. Looked up from germline, CDR1 is LNHNV and CDR2 is YYDKDF (reference sequence). CDR3 sequence (DNA): TGTGCCACCAGCCCTACCTCAACTAATGAAAAACTGTTTTTT. Protein sequence: CATSPTSTNEKLFF.

V and J are TRBV7-9 and TRBJ2-3; D remains unclear. The CDR3 has 12 residues. Germline V gene data show CDR1 as SEHNR and CDR2 as FQNEAQ (reference sequence). V shed 8 bases and J shed 1 base, with 7 bases lying between them. CDR3 in amino acids: CASGVGTDTQYF. In nucleotides, the CDR3 is TGTGCCAGCGGTGTAGGCACAGATACGCAGTATTTT. Filled out from reference TRBV7-9 and TRBJ2-3, the complete variable domain reads DTGVSQNPRHKITKRGQNVTFRCDPISEHNRLYWYRQTLGQGPEFLTYFQNEAQLEKSRLLSDRFSAERPKGSFSTLEIQRTEQGDSAMYLCASGVGTDTQYFGPGTRLTVL.

This clone was observed once. This chain uses TRBV6-5 with TRBJ2-5; D may be TRBD1 (6 bases). CDR1 MNHEY and CDR2 SVGAGI come from the germline V gene. V dropped 0 bases and J dropped 1 base, with 9 bases sitting between them. This CDR3 is built from 15 residues. CDR3 sequence reads: CASSYSAQGQETQYF. The CDR3 DNA reads as TGTGCCAGCAGTTACTCGGCACAGGGCCAAGAGACCCAGTACTTC.

The genes are TRBV28 and TRBJ2-1; a weak D match, TRBD2 (5 bases). Germline-derived CDR1 and CDR2 are MDHEN and SYDVKM. V was trimmed by 6 bases and J by 7 bases, leaving 16 bases between them. The length of the CDR3 is 14 residues. The CDR3 here is CASSPQERRNEQFF. CDR3 bases: TGTGCCAGCAGCCCTCAGGAGCGGCGGAATGAGCAGTTCTTC.

This clone came up a few times. V gene TRBV4-1 combines with J gene TRBJ1-6; D might be TRBD1 (6 bases). Germline lookup yields CDR1 MGHRA and CDR2 YSYEKL. Trimming took 0 bases from V and 14 from J, leaving 14 bases between them. This CDR3 contains 14 residues. CDR3 in DNA: TGCGCCAGCAGCCAAGAACCAGGGGACATAGCCCTCCACTTT. This codes for CASSQEPGDIALHF.

The V and J genes are TRBV7-2 and TRBJ1-2; D unresolved. The CDR3 spans 12 residues. From germline, CDR1 is SGHTA and CDR2 FQGNSA. V was pared by 5 bases and J by 3 bases, with 7 bases between. CDR3 nucleotides: TGTGCCAGCAGCCCTTCTTACTATGGCTACACCTTC. Translating it yields CASSPSYYGYTF.

The chain carries TRBV9 and TRBJ1-2, with TRBD1 matching 7 bases. This CDR3 is built from 12 residues. Germline V gene sequence: CDR1 SGDLS, CDR2 YYNGEE. Unmatched junction bases numbered 2, after V lost 3 bases and J lost 6 bases. CDR3: CASSAQGNGYTF. DNA of the CDR3: TGTGCCAGCAGCGCACAGGGGAATGGCTACACCTTC.

The chain has TRBV14 and TRBJ1-1; the D gene is possibly TRBD1 (6 bases). Trimming took 0 bases from V and 5 from J, leaving 13 bases between them. CDR1 SGHDN and CDR2 FVKESK come from the germline V gene. This CDR3 spans 15 amino acids. CDR3 sequence (DNA): TGTGCCAGCAGCCAAGATCGGAACAGGGCGACTGAAGCTTTCTTT. It codes for CASSQDRNRATEAFF.

The rearrangement joins TRBV7-9 to TRBJ1-1, with TRBD1 identical over 7 bases. V shed 4 bases and J 12 bases; nucleotides not matched to a gene: 14. This CDR3 region has 14 residues. Germline CDR1 SEHNR, CDR2 FQNEAQ (reference sequence). The DNA of the CDR3 is TGTGCCAGCAGCTCATTCGTTACAGGGGACAGTTCTTTCTTT. This sequence encodes CASSSFVTGDSSFF.

The J gene is TRBJ1-3, the V gene TRBV4-2, with 9 positions matching TRBD1. The CDR3 covers 16 residues. Losses at the gene ends were 2 bases for V and 7 bases for J; bases not matched to a gene: 9. Per germline, CDR1 LGHNA and CDR2 YNFKEQ. This chain's CDR3 is CASSQLGDRVKNTIYF. The CDR3 DNA sequence: TGTGCCAGCAGCCAACTAGGGGACAGGGTAAAGAACACCATATATTTT.

This sequence joins TRBV15 and TRBJ1-1; possibly TRBD1 for D (5 bases). Germline V CDR1 and CDR2: LNHNV, YYDKDF (reference sequence). The CDR3 sequence is 16 residues long. Trimming left V 0 bases short and J 5 bases short, with 16 bases between. The CDR3 DNA is TGTGCCACCAGCAGAGATCGGTTGTGGGGGGGGACTGAAGCTTTCTTT. Translation gives CATSRDRLWGGTEAFF.

This clone was seen once. The chain employs TRBV5-1 and TRBJ1-5; D is perhaps TRBD1 (5 bases). Between the trimmed V and J ends, which lost 0 bases and 5 bases, there was a span of 9 bases. Germline CDR1 is SGHRS and CDR2 is YFSETQ. This CDR3 has 14 amino acids. The CDR3 protein is CASSLEGVDQPQHF. Written as DNA, the CDR3 is TGCGCCAGCAGCTTGGAAGGGGTCGATCAGCCCCAGCATTTT. Combining the CDR3 with reference TRBV5-1 and TRBJ1-5 gives the whole variable domain KAGVTQTPRYLIKTRGQQVTLSCSPISGHRSVSWYQQTPGQGLQFLFEYFSETQRNKGNFPGRFSGRQFSNSRSEMNVSTLELGDSALYLCASSLEGVDQPQHFGDGTRLSIL.

The chain combines TRBV18 with TRBJ2-1; D is ambiguous. V lost 2 bases and J 0 bases, leaving 8 bases between the germline ends. The CDR3 consists of 15 residues. The V gene's germline CDR1 is KGHSH and CDR2 LQKENI. As DNA, the CDR3 is TGTGCCAGCTCACCAGGCCTTCTCTCCTACAATGAGCAGTTCTTC. Translation gives CASSPGLLSYNEQFF.

The chain carries TRBV19 and TRBJ1-4, with TRBD1 as a possible D gene (5 bases). Germline V gene lookup returns CDR1 LNHDA and CDR2 SQIVND (reference sequence). The CDR3 extends over 13 amino acids. The germline V and J ends were trimmed by 4 bases and 8 bases, with 11 bases remaining between them. CDR3 amino acids: CASSTGVEEKLFF. The CDR3 DNA is TGTGCCAGTAGTACGGGGGTTGAGGAAAAACTGTTTTTT. Based on the CDR3 plus reference TRBV19 and TRBJ1-4, the full variable domain is DGGITQSPKYLFRKEGQNVTLSCEQNLNHDAMYWYRQDPGQGLRLIYYSQIVNDFQKGDIAEGYSVSREKKESFPLTVTSAQKNPTAFYLCASSTGVEEKLFFGSGTQLSVL.

This clone was seen a single time. The genes are TRBV19 and TRBJ1-1, with 7 bases that match TRBD1. The germline CDR1 and CDR2 sequences are LNHDA and SQIVND (reference sequence). The V segment lost 6 bases and the J segment 4 bases; nucleotides outside the gene matches: 5. The CDR3 extends over 13 amino acids. CDR3 DNA sequence: TGTGCCAGTAGGCCTTCAGGGGGCACTGAAGCTTTCTTT. Its protein is CASRPSGGTEAFF. The full variable domain, rest sourced from reference TRBV19 and TRBJ1-1, is DGGITQSPKYLFRKEGQNVTLSCEQNLNHDAMYWYRQDPGQGLRLIYYSQIVNDFQKGDIAEGYSVSREKKESFPLTVTSAQKNPTAFYLCASRPSGGTEAFFGQGTRLTVV.

Worth noting for this clone: Because the CDR3's place on the DNA is in doubt, the DNA is left out and the CDR3 is given as listed by TCRdb. The V gene is TRBV21-1, the J gene TRBJ2-7; the table assigns TRBD1, which was not confirmed against the DNA. TRBV21-1 is designated a pseudogene. The CDR3 comprises 17 residues, both ends counted. CDR3 protein: CASSPHRFGTGSYEQYF.

The rearrangement uses TRBV11-2 and TRBJ2-5; 9 bases line up with TRBD1. The CDR3 runs 15 residues. V shed 10 bases and J 6 bases; nucleotides not matched to a gene: 15. Germline CDR1 SGHAT, CDR2 FQNNGV. The CDR3 region has the DNA TGTGCCACCACCCCCGGGACAGGGCACGGCCAGACCCAGTACTTC. This gives the protein CATTPGTGHGQTQYF.

V and J are TRBV15 and TRBJ2-5; maybe TRBD1 (5 bases). The CDR3 length is 12 residues. V dropped 4 bases and J dropped 5 bases, with 8 bases sitting between them. CDR1 is LNHNV and CDR2 is YYDKDF in the germline V gene (reference sequence). CDR3 loop: CATSTGLETQYF. Here the CDR3 DNA reads TGTGCCACCAGCACAGGGTTGGAGACCCAGTACTTC.

The CDR3 reads CAISDRGGQGGQPQHF. The CDR3 DNA follows: TGTGCCATCAGCGACAGGGGGGGACAGGGGGGCCAGCCCCAGCATTTT. V is TRBV10-3 and J is TRBJ1-5, with TRBD1 matching 11 bases. Germline V gene sequence: CDR1 ENHRY, CDR2 SYGVKD. Trimming removed 6 bases from V and 7 bases from J; junction bases left unmatched: 11. The CDR3 has 16 residues.

This chain uses TRBV2 with TRBJ2-3, with D perhaps matching TRBD2 (6 bases). CDR1 SNHLY and CDR2 FYNNEI come from the germline V gene. There are 14 residues in the CDR3. V lost 6 bases and J 8 bases, leaving 18 bases between the germline ends. This CDR3 is CASSASLALPTQYF. CDR3 nucleotide sequence: TGTGCCAGCAGCGCCTCACTAGCCCTCCCTACGCAGTATTTT.

This sequence joins TRBV7-2 and TRBJ2-5, with 13 bases identical to TRBD2. Trimming removed 5 bases from V and 5 bases from J; junction bases left unmatched: 8. The CDR3 is 16 amino acids. From germline, CDR1 is SGHTA and CDR2 FQGNSA. The DNA of the CDR3 is TGTGCCAGCAGCCCCTGGACTAGCGGGAGTAAGGAGACCCAGTACTTC. Its protein is CASSPWTSGSKETQYF. Variable domain in full (rest from reference TRBV7-2 and TRBJ2-5): GAGVSQSPSNKVTEKGKDVELRCDPISGHTALYWYRQSLGQGLEFLIYFQGNSAPDKSGLPSDRFSAERTGGSVSTLTIQRTQQEDSAVYLCASSPWTSGSKETQYFGPGTRLLVL.

Only one count was recorded for this clone. The gene calls are TRBV5-4 and TRBJ2-7; D possibly corresponds to TRBD2 (5 bases). CDR3 length: 13 residues. Trimming left V 3 bases short and J 9 bases short, with 16 bases between. Germline values: CDR1 SGHNT, CDR2 YYREEE (reference sequence). In DNA form, the CDR3 reads TGTGCCAGCAGCTCACCGGACTTCCCGGGGCAGTACTTC. Amino acid sequence: CASSSPDFPGQYF.

The chain carries TRBV6-5 and TRBJ2-4; 12 bases map to TRBD2. J lost 8 bases, V lost 6 bases, and 8 bases had no gene match. CDR3 length equals 15 residues. Germline V lookup: CDR1 MNHEY, CDR2 SVGAGI. The CDR3 spells CASRTSGGLGDIQYF. The CDR3 DNA is TGTGCCAGCAGGACTAGCGGGGGACTGGGGGACATTCAGTACTTC.

The chain is built from TRBV15 and TRBJ1-4; the D gene is possibly TRBD1 (5 bases). Trimming stripped 8 bases from V and 4 bases from J, with 11 bases between. CDR1 is LNHNV, CDR2 YYDKDF, per germline (reference sequence). This CDR3 contains 13 residues. CDR3 region: CATRGGVNEKLFF. CDR3 sequence (DNA): TGTGCCACCCGCGGGGGAGTTAATGAAAAACTGTTTTTT.

The chain uses TRBV4-2 and TRBJ1-2, with 7 bases matching TRBD1. The V and J ends lost 0 bases and 8 bases, in that order; junction bases with no gene match: 21. Germline V gene lookup returns CDR1 LGHNA and CDR2 YNFKEQ. CDR3 length equals 19 residues. CDR3 DNA sequence: TGTGCCAGCAGCCAAGATGCAGAGTCGGACTATACAGGGGTATCGGGCTACACCTTC. Its translation is CASSQDAESDYTGVSGYTF.

V and J are TRBV4-2 and TRBJ1-1, with TRBD1 matching over 10 bases. Germline V gene sequence: CDR1 LGHNA, CDR2 YNFKEQ. The length of the CDR3 is 16 residues. V was pared by 0 bases and J by 5 bases, with 6 bases of the junction left unmatched. CDR3 nucleotide sequence: TGTGCCAGCAGCCAAGATCTGACAGGGGGCTTGACTGAAGCTTTCTTT. Its translation: CASSQDLTGGLTEAFF.

This sequence joins TRBV5-6 and TRBJ2-3; D is possibly TRBD2 (6 bases). The germline V and J ends were trimmed by 4 bases and 2 bases, with 17 bases remaining between them. Germline V gene data show CDR1 as SGHDT and CDR2 as YYEEEE. CDR3 length equals 16 residues. This CDR3 is CASSPLRAGYTDTQYF. CDR3 nucleotides: TGTGCCAGCAGCCCGTTGCGGGCGGGGTACACAGATACGCAGTATTTT.